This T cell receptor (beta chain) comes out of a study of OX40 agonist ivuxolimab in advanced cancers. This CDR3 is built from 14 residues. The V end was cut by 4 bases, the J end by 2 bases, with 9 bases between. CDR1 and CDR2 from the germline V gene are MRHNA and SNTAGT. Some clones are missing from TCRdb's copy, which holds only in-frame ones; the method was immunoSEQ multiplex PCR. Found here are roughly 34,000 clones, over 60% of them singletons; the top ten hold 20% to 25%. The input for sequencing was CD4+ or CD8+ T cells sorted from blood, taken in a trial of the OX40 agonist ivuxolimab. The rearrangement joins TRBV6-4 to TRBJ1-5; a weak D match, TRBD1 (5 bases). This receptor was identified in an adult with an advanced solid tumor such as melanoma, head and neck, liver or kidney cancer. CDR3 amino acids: CASSVETGNQPQHF. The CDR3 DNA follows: TGTGCCAGCAGTGTGGAGACAGGCAATCAGCCCCAGCATTTT.